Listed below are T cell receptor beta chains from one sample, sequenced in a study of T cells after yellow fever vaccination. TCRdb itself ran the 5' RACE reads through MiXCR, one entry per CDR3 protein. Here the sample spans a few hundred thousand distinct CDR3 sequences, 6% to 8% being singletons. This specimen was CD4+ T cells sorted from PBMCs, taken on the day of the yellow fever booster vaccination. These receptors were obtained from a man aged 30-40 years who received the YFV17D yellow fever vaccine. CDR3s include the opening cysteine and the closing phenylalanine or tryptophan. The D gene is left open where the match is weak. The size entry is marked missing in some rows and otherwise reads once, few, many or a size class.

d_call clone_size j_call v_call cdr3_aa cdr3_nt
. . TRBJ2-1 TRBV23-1 CASSPPLIERWWGRNSYNEQFF TGCGCCAGCAGTCCCCCATTGATTGAGCGGTGGTGGGGCCGAAACTCCTACAATGAGCAGTTCTTC
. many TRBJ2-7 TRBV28 CASSLPQSYEQYF TGTGCCAGCAGTTTACCCCAGTCCTACGAGCAGTACTTC
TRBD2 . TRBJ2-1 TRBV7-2 CASSAKTSGIEQFF TGTGCCAGCAGCGCCAAGACTAGCGGGATTGAGCAGTTCTTC
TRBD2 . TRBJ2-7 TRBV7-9 CASSLAGGPTEQYF TGTGCCAGCAGCCTGGCGGGAGGGCCGACGGAGCAGTACTTC
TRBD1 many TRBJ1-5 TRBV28 CASSRFRDRENQPQHF TGTGCCAGCAGTAGATTCCGGGACAGAGAAAATCAGCCCCAGCATTTT
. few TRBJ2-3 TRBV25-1 CASRSMSLTDTQYF TGTGCCAGCAGAAGTATGTCTCTCACAGATACGCAGTATTTT
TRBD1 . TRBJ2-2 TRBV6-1 CASRPDRGRTGELFF TGTGCCAGCAGGCCGGACAGGGGCCGGACCGGGGAGCTGTTTTTT
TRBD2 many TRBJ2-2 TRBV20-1 CSARDGRIGELFF TGCAGTGCTAGGGACGGGAGGATTGGGGAGCTGTTTTTT
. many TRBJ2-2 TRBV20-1 CSADPRSTTNTGELFF TGCAGTGCCGATCCTCGGTCGACTACTAACACCGGGGAGCTGTTTTTT
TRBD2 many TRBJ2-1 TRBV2 CASTRLAASYNEQFF TGTGCCAGCACGCGACTAGCGGCCTCCTACAATGAGCAGTTCTTC
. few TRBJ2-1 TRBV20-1 CSVSTGRYGEQFF TGCAGTGTGTCGACAGGGAGGTACGGGGAGCAGTTCTTC
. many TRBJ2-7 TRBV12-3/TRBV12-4 CASRRTALYEQYF TGTGCCAGCAGGCGGACAGCACTCTACGAGCAGTACTTC
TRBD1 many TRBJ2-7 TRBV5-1 CASSLAGTGPYEQYF TGCGCCAGCAGCTTAGCCGGGACAGGCCCCTACGAGCAGTACTTC
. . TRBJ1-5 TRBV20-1 CSASLRSSNLNQPQHF TGCAGTGCTAGTCTTCGGTCCTCGAACCTAAATCAGCCCCAGCATTTT
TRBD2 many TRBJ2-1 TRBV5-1 CASSLESGRSVEQFF TGCGCCAGCAGCTTGGAGAGCGGGAGATCCGTTGAGCAGTTCTTC
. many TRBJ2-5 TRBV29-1 CSVVLEGKTQYF TGCAGCGTGGTTCTAGAGGGGAAGACCCAGTACTTC
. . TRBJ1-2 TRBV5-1 CASSLSGESYGYTF TGCGCCAGCAGCTTGTCGGGAGAAAGCTATGGCTACACCTTC
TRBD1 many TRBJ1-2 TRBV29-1 CSVAGTGGHYGYTF TGCAGCGTAGCCGGGACAGGGGGCCACTATGGCTACACCTTC
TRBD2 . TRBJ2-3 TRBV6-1 CASSRTSGKGTTQYF TGTGCCAGCAGTCGGACTAGCGGGAAAGGAACTACGCAGTATTTT
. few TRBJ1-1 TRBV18 CASSPGGYMNTEAFF TGTGCCAGCTCACCTGGGGGTTACATGAACACTGAAGCTTTCTTT
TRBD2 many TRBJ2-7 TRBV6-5 CASSSPGGPNEQYF TGTGCCAGCAGTTCTCCGGGAGGGCCTAACGAGCAGTACTTC
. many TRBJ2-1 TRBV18 CASSPPASYNEQFF TGTGCCAGCTCACCACCGGCATCCTACAATGAGCAGTTCTTC
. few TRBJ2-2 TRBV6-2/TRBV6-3 CASSISHRNTGELFF TGTGCCAGCTCTATTTCACACCGTAACACCGGGGAGCTGTTTTTT
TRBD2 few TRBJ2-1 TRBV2 CASRSEGLEFSNEQFF TGTGCCAGCAGGAGTGAGGGACTAGAATTTTCCAATGAGCAGTTCTTC
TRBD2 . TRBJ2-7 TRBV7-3 CASSPRGVTYEQYF TGTGCCAGCAGCCCGCGGGGGGTGACCTACGAGCAGTACTTC
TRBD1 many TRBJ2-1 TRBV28 CASSLRRTGEGFF TGTGCCAGCAGTTTAAGACGGACAGGGGAAGGGTTCTTC
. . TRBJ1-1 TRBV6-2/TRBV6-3 CASKTVGVYTEAFF TGTGCCAGCAAAACAGTTGGGGTTTACACTGAAGCTTTCTTT
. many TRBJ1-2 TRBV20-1 CSARREGVNGYTF TGCAGTGCTAGGCGGGAAGGGGTTAATGGCTACACCTTC
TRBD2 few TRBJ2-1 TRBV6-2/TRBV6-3 CASSYPPSGTTYNEQFF TGTGCCAGCAGTTACCCTCCTAGCGGGACTACCTACAATGAGCAGTTCTTC
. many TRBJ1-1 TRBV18 CASSPLGSTEAFF TGTGCCAGCTCACCACTGGGGAGCACTGAAGCTTTCTTT
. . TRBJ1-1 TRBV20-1 CSASGGSMNTEAFF TGCAGTGCTAGTGGCGGATCTATGAACACTGAAGCTTTCTTT
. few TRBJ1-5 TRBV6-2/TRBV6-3 CASRRAGQPQHF TGTGCCAGCAGACGCGCGGGTCAGCCCCAGCATTTT
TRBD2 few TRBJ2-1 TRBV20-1 CSARDLSGRISSYNEQFF TGCAGTGCTAGAGATCTCAGCGGGAGAATTAGCTCCTACAATGAGCAGTTCTTC
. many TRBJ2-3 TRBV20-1 CSASTESDTQYF TGCAGTGCTAGTACGGAGTCAGATACGCAGTATTTT
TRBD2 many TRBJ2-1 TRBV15 CATSRRLAGGYNEQFF TGTGCCACCAGCAGACGACTAGCGGGAGGTTACAATGAGCAGTTCTTC
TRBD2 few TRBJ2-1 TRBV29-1 CSVEGLAGEPRLF TGCAGCGTTGAAGGGTTAGCGGGAGAGCCCCGGCTCTTC
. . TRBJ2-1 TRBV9 CASSGADSGYNEQFF TGTGCCAGCAGCGGTGCGGATAGCGGCTACAATGAGCAGTTCTTC
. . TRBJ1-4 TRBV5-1 CASSLEAGLSTGEKLFF TGCGCCAGCAGCTTGGAGGCCGGGCTATCGACGGGGGAAAAACTGTTTTTT
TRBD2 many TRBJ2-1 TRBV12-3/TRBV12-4 CASLASGGGLKQFF TGTGCCAGCCTCGCTAGCGGGGGGGGGCTGAAGCAGTTCTTC
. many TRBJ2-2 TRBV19 CASSIVSGRELFF TGTGCCAGTAGTATAGTGTCGGGCCGGGAGCTGTTTTTT
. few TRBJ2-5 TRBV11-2 CASSPRSDPVGETQYF TGTGCCAGCAGCCCCCGGTCGGATCCGGTTGGGGAGACCCAGTACTTC
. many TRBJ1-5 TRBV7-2 CASSLNHRAHTQPQHF TGTGCCAGCAGCTTAAATCACAGAGCCCATACTCAGCCCCAGCATTTT
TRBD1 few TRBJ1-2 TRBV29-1 CSGGQVRDYGYTF TGCAGCGGCGGACAGGTTAGGGACTATGGCTACACCTTC
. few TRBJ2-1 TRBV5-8 CASSFGLLGNNEQFF TGTGCCAGCAGCTTTGGACTCCTTGGAAACAATGAGCAGTTCTTC
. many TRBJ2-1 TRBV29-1 CSVVTGGLKFF TGCAGCGTTGTTACGGGTGGGTTAAAGTTCTTC
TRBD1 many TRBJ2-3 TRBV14 CASSPRTGAFTDTQYF TGTGCCAGCAGCCCCCGGACAGGGGCTTTCACAGATACGCAGTATTTT